This paragraph reports one TCR beta chain. Antigen unknown. CDR1 and CDR2 from the germline V gene are SGHTA and FQGNSA. The V gene end was trimmed by 3 bases and the J gene end by 2 bases; junction bases not matched to a gene: 2. The CDR3 spans 14 residues. This record belongs to a study of cytomegalovirus exposure and HLA in healthy donors. Overall study findings and caveats: The authors listed approximately 160 TCR beta chains as cytomegalovirus-associated.

The PCR used 60 Vbeta and 13 Jbeta primers. TCRdb's table, derived via immunoSEQ multiplex PCR, lists solely in-frame clones and lacks some. The sample holds 150,000 to 200,000 clones, 75% seen once. Sequences were obtained from PBMCs. V usage is TRBV7-2 and J usage is TRBJ1-2; the match to TRBD1 covers 8 bases. This receptor was identified in a woman aged 40 to 49 in good health and CMV-seropositive. The CDR3 sequence: CASSFRGQNYGYTF. The CDR3 DNA is TGTGCCAGCAGCTTCAGGGGGCAGAACTATGGCTACACCTTC. Using reference TRBV7-2 and TRBJ1-2 for the parts outside the CDR3, the full variable domain is GAGVSQSPSNKVTEKGKDVELRCDPISGHTALYWYRQSLGQGLEFLIYFQGNSAPDKSGLPSDRFSAERTGGSVSTLTIQRTQQEDSAVYLCASSFRGQNYGYTFGSGTRLTVV.